The clone carrying this T cell receptor (beta chain) appeared many times. This sample is drawn from a study of CD8+CD57+ T cells in acquired aplastic anemia. Across the whole study: CD4+ and CD8+ cells, once sorted, gave DNA averaging approximately 3 ug.

Profiling of TCR beta VDJ combinations and CDR3 sequences used genomic DNA as template. Using its own MiXCR run on the reads, TCRdb lists one record per CDR3 protein. The data contain about 190,000 distinct CDR3 sequences, less than 65% of them singletons. The V gene lost 0 bases and the J gene lost 5 bases, with 8 bases spanning the gap. This CDR3 spans 14 amino acids. The V gene's germline CDR1 is MGHRA and CDR2 YSYEKL. This sequence originates from a human donor in good health, serving as a control. The sequenced material came from sorted CD4+, CD8+, or CD8+CD57+ T cells (not recorded which) from PBMCs. V gene TRBV4-1 combines with J gene TRBJ1-5; D gene unclear. The DNA of the CDR3 is TGCGCCAGCAGCCAAGATATGGCGGATCAGCCCCAGCATTTT. Translating it yields CASSQDMADQPQHF.